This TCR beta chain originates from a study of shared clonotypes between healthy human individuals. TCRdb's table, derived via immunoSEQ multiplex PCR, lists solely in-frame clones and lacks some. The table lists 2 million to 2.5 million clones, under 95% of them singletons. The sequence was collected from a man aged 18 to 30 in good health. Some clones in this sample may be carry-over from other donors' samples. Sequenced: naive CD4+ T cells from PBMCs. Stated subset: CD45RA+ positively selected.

The CDR3 spells CASSEPGQGQETQYF. CDR3 coding DNA: TGCGCCAGCAGCGAACCCGGACAGGGGCAAGAGACCCAGTACTTC. The rearrangement links TRBV5-1 to TRBJ2-5; 9 bases agree with TRBD1. This CDR3 region has 15 residues. The J segment lost 2 bases and the V segment lost 4 bases, leaving 6 bases of the junction unmatched. Germline CDR1 reads SGHRS; CDR2 reads YFSETQ. Filled out from reference TRBV5-1 and TRBJ2-5, the complete variable domain reads KAGVTQTPRYLIKTRGQQVTLSCSPISGHRSVSWYQQTPGQGLQFLFEYFSETQRNKGNFPGRFSGRQFSNSRSEMNVSTLELGDSALYLCASSEPGQGQETQYFGPGTRLLVL.